The rows below give T cell receptor beta chains drawn from one sample of a study of blood T cell repertoires in COVID-19. Method: immunoSEQ multiplex PCR; TCRdb's copy keeps in-frame clones and lacks some. This table holds about 260,000 clones, more than 75% found once. Sequencing used peripheral blood. The receptors originated from a woman between 40 and 50 years old who had recovered from COVID-19. Each CDR3 is given with its conserved first and last residue. Each record gives: J gene, V gene, clone size, D gene, CDR3 DNA, CDR3 protein. A D gene is named only where the DNA matches it firmly. Clone sizes are given selectively: once, few, many, or a class where the clone is expanded.

TRBJ2-5,TRBV20-1,.,.,TGCAGTGCAGGAGCGTCGGAGACCCAGTACTTC,CSAGASETQYF
TRBJ2-7,TRBV5-4,.,TRBD1,TGTGCCAGCAGCCCAGGGACAGGGAACTCCTACGAGCAGTACTTC,CASSPGTGNSYEQYF
TRBJ2-3,TRBV5-1,.,.,TGCGCCAGCAGCCACGGAGGGGGCGCGAACACAGATACGCAGTATTTT,CASSHGGGANTDTQYF
TRBJ2-7,TRBV6-5,once,TRBD1,TGTGCCAGCAGTTACTTTGGACAGGGGTACGAGCAGTACTTC,CASSYFGQGYEQYF
TRBJ2-5,TRBV24-1,.,TRBD1,TGTGCCACCAGTGCCAGCTGGGGACAGGGTGCGGGAGAGACCCAGTACTTC,CATSASWGQGAGETQYF
TRBJ2-7,TRBV12-3/TRBV12-4,.,.,TGTGCCAGCAGCCCCCTCCTCTACGAGCAGTACTTC,CASSPLLYEQYF
TRBJ2-2,TRBV2,few,.,TGTGCCAGCGCGTCACAGGGATACACCGGGGAGCTGTTTTTT,CASASQGYTGELFF
TRBJ2-5,TRBV6-4,.,TRBD2,TGTGCCAGCAGTCGACTAGCGGGGGCATGGGAGACCCAGTACTTC,CASSRLAGAWETQYF
TRBJ2-7,TRBV10-3,.,.,TGTGCCACCCGGGAGTTCTCCTACGAGCAGTACTTC,CATREFSYEQYF
TRBJ1-1,TRBV19,.,.,TGTGCCACCGGAAAAGGGGATGCTGAAGCTTTCTTT,CATGKGDAEAFF
TRBJ2-1,TRBV5-8,.,.,TGTGCCAGCAGCTTGGGGGCGAGCTCCTACAATGAGCAGTTCTTC,CASSLGASSYNEQFF
TRBJ1-1,TRBV6-5,.,TRBD1,TGTGCCAGCAGTCCGATGACAGGGGCGAACACTGAAGCTTTCTTT,CASSPMTGANTEAFF
TRBJ2-7,TRBV9,.,.,TGTGCCAGCAGCGTAGAACAGGCCACGTACGAGCAGTACTTC,CASSVEQATYEQYF
TRBJ2-5,TRBV27,.,TRBD1,TGTGCCAGCAGATCCGGGACAGGGGAAGAGACCCAGTACTTC,CASRSGTGEETQYF
TRBJ1-1,TRBV12-5,once,.,TGTGCTAGTGGTTTGTTCTCGGGAAGCATCATGAACACTGAAGCTTTCTTT,CASGLFSGSIMNTEAFF
TRBJ1-1,TRBV5-1,.,.,TGCGCCAGCAGCTACTCAGGGGCCCGGGAGGGAACTGAAGCTTTCTTT,CASSYSGAREGTEAFF
TRBJ1-2,TRBV15,.,.,TGTGCCACCAGCAGAGGAGAAAACTTCTATGGCTACACCTTC,CATSRGENFYGYTF
TRBJ1-2,TRBV30,.,TRBD1,TGTGCCTGGAGTGCACCGGGACAGGGGCCTCTTGGCTACACCTTC,CAWSAPGQGPLGYTF
TRBJ2-6,TRBV4-3,.,TRBD1,TGCGCCAGCAGCCAAGCAAGGGGGCGCGAAGCTGGGGCCAACGTCCTGACTTTC,CASSQARGREAGANVLTF
TRBJ1-5,TRBV19,few,TRBD1,TGTGCCAGTAGCCCGACAGGGATCAACCAGCCCCAGCATTTT,CASSPTGINQPQHF
TRBJ1-1,TRBV5-1,once,.,TGCGCCAGCAGCTTGGAAGGGGGGGACACTGAAGCTTTCTTT,CASSLEGGDTEAFF
TRBJ1-1,TRBV5-6,few,.,TGTGCCAGCAGCCCCAGCCGGGGGACCGAAGCTTTCTTT,CASSPSRGTEAFF
TRBJ2-6,TRBV9,.,.,TGTGCCAGCAGCGTGAAAGGGGATGGGGCCAACGTCCTGACTTTC,CASSVKGDGANVLTF
TRBJ2-7,TRBV7-9,once,.,TGTGCCAGCAGCCCTCCAGGGGCCTACGAGCAGTACTTC,CASSPPGAYEQYF
TRBJ2-5,TRBV11-3,.,TRBD2,TGTGCCAGCAGCCAGGGACTGAGTAGCGGGGGACAAGAGACCCAGTACTTC,CASSQGLSSGGQETQYF
TRBJ1-1,TRBV11-2,.,.,TGTGCCAGCAGGGGAAGGGGGAACACTGAAGCTTTCTTT,CASRGRGNTEAFF
TRBJ1-1,TRBV2,.,.,TGTGCCAGCAGTACTAAGGGGTCATTTAGTGAAGCTTTCTTT,CASSTKGSFSEAFF
TRBJ1-5,TRBV7-2,.,.,TGTGCCAGCAGCTTAGGGACAGGCAATCAGCCCCAGCATTTT,CASSLGTGNQPQHF
TRBJ2-7,TRBV14,.,.,TGTGCCAGCAGCCTATTGGGGGCCTCCTACGAGCAGTACTTC,CASSLLGASYEQYF
TRBJ1-1,TRBV5-1,.,.,TGCGCCAGCAGCTTGAGGCCAGGGTTGAACACTGAAGCTTTCTTT,CASSLRPGLNTEAFF
TRBJ1-2,TRBV9,once,.,TGTGCCAGCAGCGTAGATTCGAACAGCTATGGCTACACCTTC,CASSVDSNSYGYTF
TRBJ2-2,TRBV5-6,.,.,TGTGCCAGCAGCTTGGCCGGAGGGGCCGGGGAGCTGTTTTTT,CASSLAGGAGELFF
TRBJ2-1,TRBV7-9,.,.,TGTGCCAGCAGCCCCAGTGCAGGAGGGCCATACAATGAGCAGTTCTTC,CASSPSAGGPYNEQFF
TRBJ2-1,TRBV15,.,.,TGTGCCACCAGCAGAGAGGGGGGAGCATGGAATGAGCAGTTCTTC,CATSREGGAWNEQFF
TRBJ1-2,TRBV29-1,.,TRBD1,TGCAGCGACAGACAGGGGCCGAGCTACACCTTC,CSDRQGPSYTF
TRBJ2-7,TRBV7-3,few,.,TGTGCCAGCAGTTCAGGGGACGAGCAGTACTTC,CASSSGDEQYF
TRBJ1-1,TRBV19,.,.,TGTGCCAGTAGGGCCCAGGGCGGCACTGAAGCTTTCTTT,CASRAQGGTEAFF
TRBJ2-7,TRBV7-9,few,TRBD2,TGTGCCAGCAGCTCCGGGAGGGGGGACGAGCAGTACTTC,CASSSGRGDEQYF
TRBJ2-1,TRBV5-4,.,.,TGTGCCAGCAGCTTGGTAGGGGTGCTCCTCTTC,CASSLVGVLLF
TRBJ2-5,TRBV27,.,TRBD2,TGTGCCAGCAGTGACTCCGGGCGGGGGGGCCCAGAGACCCAGTACTTC,CASSDSGRGGPETQYF
TRBJ2-7,TRBV10-2,.,.,TGCGCCAGCAGTGAAAGAGGGTACGAGCAGTACTTC,CASSERGYEQYF
TRBJ1-1,TRBV5-4,.,.,TGTGCCAGCACTCCCCCAGGGTTGAACACTGAAGCTTTCTTT,CASTPPGLNTEAFF